The 2 T cell receptor beta chains given below trace back to one sample, sequenced in a study of technical replicates of blood from a handful of donors. Only in-frame clones appear in the TCRdb table, and some are missing; sequencing was by immunoSEQ multiplex PCR. Altogether fewer than 65,000 clones are present, about 83% being singletons, with the ten largest covering around 5.5%. Specimen: PBMCs. Source of these receptors: a human donor in good health. Some clones in this sample may be carry-over from other donors' samples.

The CDR3 region has the DNA TGTGCCAGCAGTGACTACAGGCTAACCTACGAGCAGTACTTC. Translated: CASSDYRLTYEQYF. V and J are TRBV6-4 and TRBJ2-7; possibly TRBD1 for D (5 bases). Trimming took off 1 base at V and 2 bases at J, with 9 bases between the two ends. Germline CDR1 reads MRHNA; CDR2 reads SNTAGT. This CDR3 spans 14 amino acids.

This clone was counted a single time. The chain couples TRBV6-5 to TRBJ2-1; 14 bases are shared with TRBD2. Looked up from germline, CDR1 is MNHEY and CDR2 is SVGAGI. Losses at the gene ends were 4 bases for V and 9 bases for J; bases not matched to a gene: 5. This CDR3 contains 15 residues. CDR3 in amino acids: CASSLGLAGVSEQFF. Written as DNA, the CDR3 is TGTGCCAGCAGTTTGGGACTAGCGGGAGTGAGTGAGCAGTTCTTC.